A selection of T cell receptor beta chains follows, all from one sample in a study of T-cell reconstitution after alpha-beta-depleted transplantation in children. TCRdb recomputed calls from the PCR reads with MiXCR, one row per CDR3 protein. The data show 580,000 or so distinct CDR3 sequences, with 23% seen just once and 13% to 15% held by the top ten. The starting material was PBMCs, mostly from graft donor cells, obtained 360 days after TCRalphabeta/CD19-depleted stem cell transplant. Receptor source: a boy less than two years old who had a stem cell transplant for acute myeloid leukemia, so the T cells may come from the graft donor. CDR3s include the opening cysteine and the closing phenylalanine or tryptophan. The D gene is left open where the match is weak. For some rows the clone size is stated as once, few or many, or as a class when expanded; others skip it.

length: 15; size: many; J: TRBJ2-6; D: NA; V: TRBV28; DNA: TGTGCCAGCAGTTTGCCCGGCTCTGGGGCCAACGTCCTGACTTTC; CDR3: CASSLPGSGANVLTF
length: 15; size: NA; J: TRBJ1-1; D: NA; V: TRBV6-2/TRBV6-3; DNA: TGTGCCAGCAGTTACTCAGGGACACCGAACACTGAAGCTTTCTTT; CDR3: CASSYSGTPNTEAFF
length: 16; size: many; J: TRBJ2-3; D: TRBD2; V: TRBV11-2; DNA: TGTGCCAGCAGCCATGGGACTAGAGGGATCACAGATACGCAGTATTTT; CDR3: CASSHGTRGITDTQYF
length: 12; size: few; J: TRBJ2-1; D: NA; V: TRBV7-9; DNA: TGTGCCAGCAGCCAACTAGTAGATGAGCAGTTCTTC; CDR3: CASSQLVDEQFF
length: 12; size: few; J: TRBJ1-1; D: NA; V: TRBV20-1; DNA: TGCAGTGCGGTACGGGGGGACACTGAAGCTTTCTTT; CDR3: CSAVRGDTEAFF
length: 16; size: few; J: TRBJ2-2; D: TRBD1; V: TRBV9; DNA: TGTGCCAGCAGCGACGGACAGGGGCCTAACACCGGGGAGCTGTTTTTT; CDR3: CASSDGQGPNTGELFF
length: 13; size: many; J: TRBJ1-5; D: NA; V: TRBV6-5; DNA: TGTGCCAGCAGTTACGGGGGGAATCAGCCCCAGCATTTT; CDR3: CASSYGGNQPQHF
length: 12; size: NA; J: TRBJ2-3; D: NA; V: TRBV7-9; DNA: TGTGCCAGCAGCTGGGGCTCAGATACGCAGTATTTT; CDR3: CASSWGSDTQYF
length: 18; size: many; J: TRBJ2-6; D: NA; V: TRBV4-3; DNA: TGCGCCAGCAGCCAAGATAGGTGGCAAGTCTCTGGGGCCAACGTCCTGACTTTC; CDR3: CASSQDRWQVSGANVLTF
length: 13; size: few; J: TRBJ1-2; D: NA; V: TRBV25-1; DNA: TGTGCCAGCAGTGCTCGGACGGCTTATGGCTACACCTTC; CDR3: CASSARTAYGYTF
length: 12; size: NA; J: TRBJ1-2; D: TRBD1; V: TRBV20-1; DNA: TGCAGTGCTAGTTCCCCACAGGGGGCGCGGACCTTC; CDR3: CSASSPQGARTF